Sequencing of this T cell receptor (beta chain) was carried out in a study of a mutant IDH1 vaccine in newly diagnosed glioma. Study-wide results and limits: Among top peripheral T cell clonotypes, changes seemed unrelated to pseudoprogression.

Indicated time point: baseline, week 1 (first vaccination visit). Treatment meaning: pre-vaccination baseline after standard-of-care therapy. Donors harbored newly found WHO grade 3 or 4 IDH1-mutant, ATRX-lost astrocytomas. The germline V gene has CDR1 LGHNA and CDR2 YSLEER. Between the trimmed V and J ends, which lost 3 bases and 1 base, there was a span of 10 bases. This CDR3 comprises 15 residues. Details on this clone: The target antigen is unknown.

The protocol was immunoSEQ multiplex PCR, while the TCRdb copy is restricted to in-frame clones and leaves out a portion. The repertoire holds about 100,000 clones, around 80% seen once, with around 7% in the top ten. The sequence came from a man between 35 and 55 years old with glioma. Material: PBMCs, obtained from a glioma patient treated with radiotherapy, temozolomide or both. The rearrangement links TRBV4-3 to TRBJ2-4, with D possibly being TRBD1 (6 bases). This CDR3 reads CASSQGAWAKNIQYF. The CDR3 DNA is TGCGCCAGCAGCCAGGGGGCGTGGGCCAAAAACATTCAGTACTTC.